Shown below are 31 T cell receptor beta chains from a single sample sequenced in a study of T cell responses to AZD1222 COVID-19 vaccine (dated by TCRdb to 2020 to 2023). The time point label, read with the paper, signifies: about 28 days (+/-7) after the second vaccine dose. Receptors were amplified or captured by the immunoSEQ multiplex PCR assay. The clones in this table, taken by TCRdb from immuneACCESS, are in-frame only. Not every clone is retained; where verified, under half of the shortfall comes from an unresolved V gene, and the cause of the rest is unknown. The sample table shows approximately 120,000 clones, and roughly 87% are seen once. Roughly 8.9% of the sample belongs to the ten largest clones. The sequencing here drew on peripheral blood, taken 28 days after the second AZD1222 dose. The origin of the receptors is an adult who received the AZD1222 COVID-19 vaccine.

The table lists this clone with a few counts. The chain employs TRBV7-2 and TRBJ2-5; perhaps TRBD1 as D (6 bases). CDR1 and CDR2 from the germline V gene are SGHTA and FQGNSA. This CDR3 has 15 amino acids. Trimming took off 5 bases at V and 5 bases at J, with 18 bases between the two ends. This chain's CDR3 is CASSPQGSGWETQYF. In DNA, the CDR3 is TGTGCCAGCAGCCCTCAGGGGTCTGGGTGGGAGACCCAGTACTTC.

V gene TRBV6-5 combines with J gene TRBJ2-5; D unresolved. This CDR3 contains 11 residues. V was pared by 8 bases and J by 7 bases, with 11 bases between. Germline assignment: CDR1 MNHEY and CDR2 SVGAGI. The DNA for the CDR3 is TGTGCCAGCGCAGTCCGGTGGACCCAGTACTTC. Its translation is CASAVRWTQYF.

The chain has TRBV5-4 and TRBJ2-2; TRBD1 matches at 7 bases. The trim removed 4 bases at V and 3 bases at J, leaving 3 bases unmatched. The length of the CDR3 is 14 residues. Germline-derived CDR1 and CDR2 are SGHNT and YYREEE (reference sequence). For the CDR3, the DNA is TGTGCCAGCAGCCGGGACAGCTACACCGGGGAGCTGTTTTTT. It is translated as CASSRDSYTGELFF.

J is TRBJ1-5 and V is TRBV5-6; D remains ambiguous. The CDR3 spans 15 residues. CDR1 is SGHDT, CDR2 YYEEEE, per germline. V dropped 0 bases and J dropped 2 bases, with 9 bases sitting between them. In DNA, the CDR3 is TGTGCCAGCAGCTTGGAGGGTGTCGGCAATCAGCCCCAGCATTTT. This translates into CASSLEGVGNQPQHF.

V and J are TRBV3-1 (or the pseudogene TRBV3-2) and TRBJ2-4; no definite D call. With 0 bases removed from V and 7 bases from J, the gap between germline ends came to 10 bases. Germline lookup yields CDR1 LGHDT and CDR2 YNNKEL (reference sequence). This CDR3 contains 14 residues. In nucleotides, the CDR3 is TGTGCCAGCAGCCAAGAAGCTCTTGGTAACATTCAGTACTTC. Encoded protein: CASSQEALGNIQYF.

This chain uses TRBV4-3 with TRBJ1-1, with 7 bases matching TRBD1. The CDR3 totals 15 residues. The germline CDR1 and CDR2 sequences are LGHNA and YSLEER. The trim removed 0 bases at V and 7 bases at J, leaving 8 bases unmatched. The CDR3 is CASSQEGFRGHEAFF. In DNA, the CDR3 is TGCGCCAGCAGCCAAGAAGGTTTTAGGGGGCATGAAGCTTTCTTT.

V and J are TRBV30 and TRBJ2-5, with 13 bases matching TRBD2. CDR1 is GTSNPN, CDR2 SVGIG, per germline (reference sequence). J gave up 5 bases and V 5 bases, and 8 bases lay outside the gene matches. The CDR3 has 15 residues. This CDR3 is CAWGESGLAGETQYF. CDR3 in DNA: TGTGCCTGGGGGGAATCGGGACTAGCGGGGGAGACCCAGTACTTC.

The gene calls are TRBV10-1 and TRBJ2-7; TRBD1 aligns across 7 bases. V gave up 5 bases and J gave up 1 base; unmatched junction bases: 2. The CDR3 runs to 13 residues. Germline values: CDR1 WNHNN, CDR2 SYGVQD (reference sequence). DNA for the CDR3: TGCGCCAGCAGTACGGGACAGTCCTACGAGCAGTACTTC. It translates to CASSTGQSYEQYF.

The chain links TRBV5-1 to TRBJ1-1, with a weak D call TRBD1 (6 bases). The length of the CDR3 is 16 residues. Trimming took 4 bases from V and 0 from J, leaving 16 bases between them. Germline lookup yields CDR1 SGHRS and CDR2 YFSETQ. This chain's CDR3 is CASSPLWGQLNTEAFF. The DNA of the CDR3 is TGCGCCAGCAGCCCCCTATGGGGGCAGTTGAACACTGAAGCTTTCTTT.

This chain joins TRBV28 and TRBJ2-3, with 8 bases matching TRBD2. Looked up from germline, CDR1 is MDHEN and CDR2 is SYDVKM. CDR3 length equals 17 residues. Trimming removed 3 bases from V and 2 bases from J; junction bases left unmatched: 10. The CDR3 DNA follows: TGTGCCAGCAGTTTGGAGACGGGAGGGCCGAACACAGATACGCAGTATTTT. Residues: CASSLETGGPNTDTQYF.

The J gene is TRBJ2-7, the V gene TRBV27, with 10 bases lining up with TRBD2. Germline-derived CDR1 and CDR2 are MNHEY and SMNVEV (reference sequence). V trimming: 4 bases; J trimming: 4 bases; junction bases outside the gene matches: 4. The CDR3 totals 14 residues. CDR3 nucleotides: TGTGCCAGCAGTTACCGAGCGGGAGGGTACGAGCAGTACTTC. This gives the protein CASSYRAGGYEQYF.

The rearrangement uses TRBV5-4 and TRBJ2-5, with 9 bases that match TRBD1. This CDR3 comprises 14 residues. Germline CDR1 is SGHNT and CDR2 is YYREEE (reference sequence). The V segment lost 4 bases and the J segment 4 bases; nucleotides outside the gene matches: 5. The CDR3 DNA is TGTGCCAGCAGCATACAGGGGGCCGGAGAGACCCAGTACTTC. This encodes CASSIQGAGETQYF.

CDR3 sequence (DNA): TGCAGCGTTACCAGGGGGCACGGCTACACCTTC. Translated, it gives CSVTRGHGYTF. The rearrangement links TRBV29-1 to TRBJ1-2; TRBD1 aligns across 8 bases. This CDR3 has 11 residues. With V trimmed by 5 bases and J by 8 bases, 4 bases remained unmatched. Germline V gene data show CDR1 as SQVTM and CDR2 as ANQGSEA.

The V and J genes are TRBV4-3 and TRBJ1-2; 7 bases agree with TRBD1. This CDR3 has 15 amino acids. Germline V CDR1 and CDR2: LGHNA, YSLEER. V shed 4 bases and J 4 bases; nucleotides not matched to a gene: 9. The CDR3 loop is CASSRDAGTAYGYTF. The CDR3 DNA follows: TGCGCCAGCAGCCGAGACGCCGGGACAGCCTATGGCTACACCTTC.

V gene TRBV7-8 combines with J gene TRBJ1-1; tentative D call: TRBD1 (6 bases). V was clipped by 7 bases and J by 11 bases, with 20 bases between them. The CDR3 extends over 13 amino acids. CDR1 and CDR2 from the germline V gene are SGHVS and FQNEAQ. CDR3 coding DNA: TGTGCCAGCATCGGGGGAGGAGCAGGGGAGGCTTTCTTT. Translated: CASIGGGAGEAFF.

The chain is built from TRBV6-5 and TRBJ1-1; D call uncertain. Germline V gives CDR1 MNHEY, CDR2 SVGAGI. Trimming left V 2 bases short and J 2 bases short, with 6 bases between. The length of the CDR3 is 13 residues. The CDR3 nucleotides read TGTGCCAGCAGTTACGAGCGTAACACTGAAGCTTTCTTT. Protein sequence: CASSYERNTEAFF.

CDR3 region: CASGPQAGSAFF. CDR3 DNA: TGTGCTAGTGGTCCTCAAGCGGGATCGGCTTTCTTT. This chain uses TRBV12-5 with TRBJ1-1, with D hard to call. The CDR3 has 12 residues. The V end lost 5 bases, the J end lost 11 bases, and 15 bases lay between the germline ends. CDR1 is LGHNT and CDR2 is FRNRAP in the germline V gene.

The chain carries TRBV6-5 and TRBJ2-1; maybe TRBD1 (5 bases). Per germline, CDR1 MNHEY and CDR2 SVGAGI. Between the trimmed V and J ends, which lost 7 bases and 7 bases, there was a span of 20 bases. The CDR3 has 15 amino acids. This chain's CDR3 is CASKSAQAFGNEQFF. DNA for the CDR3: TGTGCCAGCAAATCCGCACAGGCCTTCGGGAATGAGCAGTTCTTC.

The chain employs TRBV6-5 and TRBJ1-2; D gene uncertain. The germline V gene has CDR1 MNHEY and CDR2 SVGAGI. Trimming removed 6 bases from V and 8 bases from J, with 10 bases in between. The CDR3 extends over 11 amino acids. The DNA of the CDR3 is TGTGCCAGCAGAGATACGTGGGGCTACACCTTC. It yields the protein CASRDTWGYTF.

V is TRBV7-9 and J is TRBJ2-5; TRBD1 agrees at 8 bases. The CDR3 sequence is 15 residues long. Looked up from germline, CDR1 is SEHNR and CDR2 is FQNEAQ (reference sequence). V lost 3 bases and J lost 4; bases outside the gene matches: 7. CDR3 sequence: CASSFSPGGVETQYF. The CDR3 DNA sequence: TGTGCCAGCAGCTTTTCCCCAGGGGGCGTAGAGACCCAGTACTTC.

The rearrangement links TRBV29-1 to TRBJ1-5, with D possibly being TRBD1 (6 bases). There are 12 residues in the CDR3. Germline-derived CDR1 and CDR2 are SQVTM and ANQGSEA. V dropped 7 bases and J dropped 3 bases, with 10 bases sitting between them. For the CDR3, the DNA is TGCAGCGCCCGGGACAACAATCAGCCCCAGCATTTT. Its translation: CSARDNNQPQHF.

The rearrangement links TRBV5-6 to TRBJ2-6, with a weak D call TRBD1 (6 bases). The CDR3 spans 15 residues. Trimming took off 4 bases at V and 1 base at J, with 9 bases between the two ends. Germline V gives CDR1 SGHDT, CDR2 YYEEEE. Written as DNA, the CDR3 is TGTGCCAGCAGCGAGGGGACATCTGGGGCCAACGTCCTGACTTTC. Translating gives CASSEGTSGANVLTF.

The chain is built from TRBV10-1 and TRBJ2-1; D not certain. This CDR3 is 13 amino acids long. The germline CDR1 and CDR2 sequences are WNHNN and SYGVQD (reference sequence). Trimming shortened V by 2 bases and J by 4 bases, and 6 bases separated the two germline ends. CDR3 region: CASSEDTYNEQFF. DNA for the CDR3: TGCGCCAGCAGTGAGGACACATACAATGAGCAGTTCTTC.

CDR3 nucleotide sequence: TGTGCCAGCAGAGCCCCGGGGAGTTATGGCTACACCTTC. Encoded protein: CASRAPGSYGYTF. This chain connects TRBV6-5 to TRBJ1-2; the D is unclear. The germline gives CDR1 MNHEY, CDR2 SVGAGI. The CDR3 covers 13 residues. The V end lost 6 bases, the J end lost 5 bases, and 13 bases lay between the germline ends.

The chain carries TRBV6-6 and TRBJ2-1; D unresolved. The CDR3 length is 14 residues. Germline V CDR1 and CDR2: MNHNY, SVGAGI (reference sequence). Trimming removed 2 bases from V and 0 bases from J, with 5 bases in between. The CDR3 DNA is TGTGCCAGCAGTTACGGGCCCTCCTACAATGAGCAGTTCTTC. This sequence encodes CASSYGPSYNEQFF.

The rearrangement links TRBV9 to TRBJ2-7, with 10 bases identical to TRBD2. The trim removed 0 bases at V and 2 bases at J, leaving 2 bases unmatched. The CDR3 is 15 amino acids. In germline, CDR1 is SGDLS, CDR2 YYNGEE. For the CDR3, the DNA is TGTGCCAGCAGCGTAGCCGGGACTAGCGCCTACGAGCAGTACTTC. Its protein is CASSVAGTSAYEQYF.

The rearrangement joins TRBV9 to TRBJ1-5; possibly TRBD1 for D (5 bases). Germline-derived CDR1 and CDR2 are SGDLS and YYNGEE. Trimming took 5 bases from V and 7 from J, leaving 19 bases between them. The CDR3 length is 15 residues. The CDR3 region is CASSDTSGMEQPQHF. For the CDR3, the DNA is TGTGCCAGCAGTGATACATCAGGGATGGAGCAGCCCCAGCATTTT.

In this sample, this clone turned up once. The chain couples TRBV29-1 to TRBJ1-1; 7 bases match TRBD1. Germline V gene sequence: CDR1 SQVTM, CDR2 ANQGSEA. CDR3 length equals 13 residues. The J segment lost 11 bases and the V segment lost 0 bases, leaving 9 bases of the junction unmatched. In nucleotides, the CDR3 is TGCAGCGTTGAAGATTCGGACAGGATAGGGGCTTTCTTT. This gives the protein CSVEDSDRIGAFF.

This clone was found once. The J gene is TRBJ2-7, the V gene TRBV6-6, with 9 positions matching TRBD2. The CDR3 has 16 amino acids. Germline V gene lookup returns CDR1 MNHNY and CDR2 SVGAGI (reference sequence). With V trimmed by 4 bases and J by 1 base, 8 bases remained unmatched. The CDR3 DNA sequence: TGTGCCAGCAGTTCTCATTCGGCGGGAGGGTCCTACGAGCAGTACTTC. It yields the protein CASSSHSAGGSYEQYF.

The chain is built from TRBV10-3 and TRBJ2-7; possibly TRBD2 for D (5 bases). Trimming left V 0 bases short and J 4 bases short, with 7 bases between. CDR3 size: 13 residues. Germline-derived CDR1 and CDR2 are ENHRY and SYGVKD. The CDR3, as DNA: TGTGCCATCAGTGAGTCGGGAGTTTACGAGCAGTACTTC. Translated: CAISESGVYEQYF.

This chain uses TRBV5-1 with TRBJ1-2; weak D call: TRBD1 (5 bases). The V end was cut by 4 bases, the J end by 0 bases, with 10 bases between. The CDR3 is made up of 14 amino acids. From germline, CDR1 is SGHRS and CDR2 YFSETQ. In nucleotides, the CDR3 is TGCGCCAGCAGCGGGGGTTCCACTAACTATGGCTACACCTTC. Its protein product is CASSGGSTNYGYTF.